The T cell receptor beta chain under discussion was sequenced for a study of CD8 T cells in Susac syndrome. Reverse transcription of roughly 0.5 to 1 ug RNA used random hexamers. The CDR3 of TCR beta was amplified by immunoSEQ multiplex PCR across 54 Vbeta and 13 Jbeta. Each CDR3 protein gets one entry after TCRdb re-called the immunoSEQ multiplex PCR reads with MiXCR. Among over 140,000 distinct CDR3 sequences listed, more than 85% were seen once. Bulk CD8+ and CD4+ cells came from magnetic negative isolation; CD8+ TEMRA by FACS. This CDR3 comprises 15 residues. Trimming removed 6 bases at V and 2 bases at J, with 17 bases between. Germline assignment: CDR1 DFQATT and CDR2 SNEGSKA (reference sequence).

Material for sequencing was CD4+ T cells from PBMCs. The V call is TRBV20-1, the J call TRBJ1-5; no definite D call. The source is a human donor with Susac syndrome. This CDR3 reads CSAGQPGGGNQPQHF. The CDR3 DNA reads TGCAGTGCAGGGCAACCGGGCGGTGGCAATCAGCCCCAGCATTTT.